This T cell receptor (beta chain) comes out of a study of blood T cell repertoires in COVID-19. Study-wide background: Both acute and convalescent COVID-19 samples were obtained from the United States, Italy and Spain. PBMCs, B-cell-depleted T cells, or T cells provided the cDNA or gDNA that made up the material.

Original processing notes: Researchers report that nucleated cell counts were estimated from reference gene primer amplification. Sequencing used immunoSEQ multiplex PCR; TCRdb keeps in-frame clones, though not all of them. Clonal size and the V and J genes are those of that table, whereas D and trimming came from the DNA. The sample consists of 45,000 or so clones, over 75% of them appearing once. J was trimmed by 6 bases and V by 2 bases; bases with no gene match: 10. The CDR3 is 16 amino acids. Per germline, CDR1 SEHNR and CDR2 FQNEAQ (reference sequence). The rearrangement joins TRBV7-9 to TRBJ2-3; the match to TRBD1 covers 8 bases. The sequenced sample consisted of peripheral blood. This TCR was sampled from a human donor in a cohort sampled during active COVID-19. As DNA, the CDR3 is TGTGCCAGCAGCTTACACGGGACAGGTAGCAGCGATACGCAGTATTTT. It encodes CASSLHGTGSSDTQYF.